The 10 T cell receptor beta chains below all came from one sample that was sequenced in a study of T cell responses to AZD1222 COVID-19 vaccine. Measured with immunoSEQ multiplex PCR; TCRdb has only the in-frame clones, and not every one. The table records over 150,000 clones, almost 95% of them present only once. The sequenced sample was peripheral blood, obtained on day 0 of AZD1222 vaccination. Receptors originate from an adult in good health.

The CDR3 coding sequence is TGTGCCAGCTCACCACCCGACAGGGGCAGGGGCTACACCTTC. Translated: CASSPPDRGRGYTF. V is TRBV18 and J is TRBJ1-2; 8 bases map to TRBD1. The CDR3 length is 14 residues. V lost 0 bases, J lost 8 bases, and 5 bases stayed unmatched. The germline V gene encodes CDR1 KGHSH and CDR2 LQKENI.

The chain's CDR3 is CATSDSLTDNEQFF. In DNA, the CDR3 is TGTGCCACCAGTGATTCTCTGACTGACAATGAGCAGTTCTTC. This chain links TRBV24-1 with TRBJ2-1; D not resolved. The germline CDR1 and CDR2 sequences are KGHDR and SFDVKD. Trimming left V 2 bases short and J 5 bases short, with 9 bases between. The CDR3 consists of 14 residues.

This chain links TRBV18 with TRBJ1-2; possible D gene TRBD1, 6 bases. Germline-derived CDR1 and CDR2 are KGHSH and LQKENI. CDR3 size: 13 residues. The ends were cut back, 3 bases at V and 8 bases at J, with 13 bases in the middle. The CDR3 is CASSPGTPGGYTF. CDR3 bases: TGTGCCAGCTCACCCGGGACACCGGGGGGCTACACCTTC.

This clone was counted between two and nine times. The CDR3 bases are TGCGCCAGCAGTGAGTCGGGACTTCCCAGGAACACTGAAGCTTTCTTT. Amino acids: CASSESGLPRNTEAFF. This chain uses TRBV10-2 with TRBJ1-1, with TRBD1 as a possible D gene (5 bases). Trimming removed 0 bases from V and 1 base from J, with 12 bases in between. CDR1 WSHSY and CDR2 SAAADI come from the germline V gene. The CDR3 has 16 amino acids.

The chain combines TRBV3-1 (or the pseudogene TRBV3-2) with TRBJ2-3; unclear D gene. The CDR3 length is 14 residues. Germline V gives CDR1 LGHDT, CDR2 YNNKEL (reference sequence). V lost 4 bases to trimming and J lost 3 bases, with 11 bases between them. The CDR3 nucleotides read TGTGCCAGCAGCCCCTCTGGCAAGACAGATACGCAGTATTTT. The encoded protein is CASSPSGKTDTQYF.

This clone was picked up one time. Here the CDR3 DNA reads TGCGCCAGCAGCCAAGATCTAGCAGGGAGTGGCGGCTACACCTTC. Protein product: CASSQDLAGSGGYTF. This chain connects TRBV4-3 to TRBJ1-2; TRBD1 might be the D (5 bases). V lost 0 bases to trimming and J lost 8 bases, with 16 bases between them. This CDR3 region has 15 residues. From germline, CDR1 is LGHNA and CDR2 YSLEER.

This clone was found a few times. The V and J genes are TRBV4-2 and TRBJ2-7; a possible D gene is TRBD1 (6 bases). The CDR3 has 14 residues. Trimming removed 3 bases from V and 3 bases from J, with 12 bases in between. Germline V gene sequence: CDR1 LGHNA, CDR2 YNFKEQ. The CDR3 DNA reads TGTGCCAGCAGCCAGGGGGCGGGCTACTACGAGCAGTACTTC. Residues: CASSQGAGYYEQYF.

This clone was picked up one time. In DNA, the CDR3 is TGTGCCAGCAGCGTAGCTGTGGGGAGGGGAAGTGAGCAGTTCTTC. Its translation is CASSVAVGRGSEQFF. The genes are TRBV9 and TRBJ2-1; TRBD2 matches 7 bases. The V segment lost 0 bases and the J segment 9 bases; nucleotides outside the gene matches: 9. Germline V CDR1 and CDR2: SGDLS, YYNGEE. This CDR3 has 15 amino acids.

The chain employs TRBV6-2 or TRBV6-3 and TRBJ2-7; D is uncertain. There are 13 residues in the CDR3. CDR1 is MNHEY, CDR2 SVGEGT, per germline. V lost 4 bases and J 3 bases, leaving 10 bases between the germline ends. The CDR3, as DNA: TGTGCCAGCAGTTTTCAGGAGTTCTACGAGCAGTACTTC. This translates into CASSFQEFYEQYF.

The rearrangement links TRBV12-5 to TRBJ2-5; TRBD2 aligns across 10 bases. Germline CDR1 reads LGHNT; CDR2 reads FRNRAP. Germline trimming cut 4 bases from V and 4 bases from J; bases unmatched to any gene: 6. CDR3 length: 15 residues. The CDR3 protein is CASGSKREGGETQYF. In DNA form, the CDR3 reads TGTGCTAGTGGTTCGAAGCGGGAGGGCGGAGAGACCCAGTACTTC.